Described below is a single T cell receptor (beta chain) sequence and its context. The source of the sample is a study of blood T cell repertoires in COVID-19. Clones were sequenced by immunoSEQ multiplex PCR, and TCRdb holds only the in-frame ones, with some missing. In the table there are around 200,000 clones, approximately 85% of which are singletons. After removal of 2 bases from V and 3 bases from J, the junction contained 7 bases not matched to a gene. There are 16 residues in the CDR3. CDR1 is LGHDT, CDR2 YNNKEL, per germline (reference sequence). The rearrangement joins TRBV3-1 (or the pseudogene TRBV3-2) to TRBJ2-3; 8 bases match TRBD2. The specimen was peripheral blood. The clonotype originates from a human donor with active or convalescent COVID-19. The donor label of this sample is uncertain. The CDR3 DNA sequence: TGTGCCAGCAGCCAAAGTGGAGCGGGAGTGACAGATACGCAGTATTTT. Protein product: CASSQSGAGVTDTQYF.